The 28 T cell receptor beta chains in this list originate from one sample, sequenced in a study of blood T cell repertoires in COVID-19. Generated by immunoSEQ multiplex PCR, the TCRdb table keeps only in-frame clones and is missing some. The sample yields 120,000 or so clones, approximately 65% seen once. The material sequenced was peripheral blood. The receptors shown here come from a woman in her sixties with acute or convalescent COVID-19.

CDR3 coding DNA: TGCGCCAGCAGCCAAGATGGCCTTAGAGGTTTCCCCTATAATTCACCCCTCCACTTT. Translating gives CASSQDGLRGFPYNSPLHF. The chain couples TRBV4-1 to TRBJ1-6; D is ambiguous. Trimming left V 0 bases short and J 2 bases short, with 17 bases between. This CDR3 is 19 amino acids long. Germline-derived CDR1 and CDR2 are MGHRA and YSYEKL.

The CDR3 coding sequence is TGTGCCAGCAGCTTAGCGCAGGGTCCCCTTTCTAGCTATGGCTACACCTTC. It specifies CASSLAQGPLSSYGYTF. This chain uses TRBV7-8 with TRBJ1-2; D might be TRBD1 (5 bases). The V end lost 0 bases, the J end lost 4 bases, and 18 bases lay between the germline ends. Per the germline V gene, CDR1 is SGHVS and CDR2 is FQNEAQ. CDR3 length equals 17 residues.

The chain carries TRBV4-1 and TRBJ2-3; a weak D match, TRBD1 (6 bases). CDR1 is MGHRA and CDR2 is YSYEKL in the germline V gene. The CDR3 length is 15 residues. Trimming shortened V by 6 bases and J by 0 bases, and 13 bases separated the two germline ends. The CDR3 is CASSGWGHSTDTQYF. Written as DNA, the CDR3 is TGCGCCAGCAGTGGATGGGGACATAGCACAGATACGCAGTATTTT.

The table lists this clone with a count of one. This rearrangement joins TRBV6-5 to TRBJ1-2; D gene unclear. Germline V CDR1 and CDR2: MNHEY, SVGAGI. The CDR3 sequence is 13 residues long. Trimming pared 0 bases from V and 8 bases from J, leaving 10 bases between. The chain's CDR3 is CASSYSPDGGYTF. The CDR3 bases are TGTGCCAGCAGTTACTCTCCAGACGGGGGCTACACCTTC.

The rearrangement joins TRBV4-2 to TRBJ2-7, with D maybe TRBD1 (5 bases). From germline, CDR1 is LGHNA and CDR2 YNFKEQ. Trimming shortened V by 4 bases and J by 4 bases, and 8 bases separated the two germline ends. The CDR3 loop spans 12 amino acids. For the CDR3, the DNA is TGTGCCAGCAGCCCTTCAGGGTACGAGCAGTACTTC. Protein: CASSPSGYEQYF.

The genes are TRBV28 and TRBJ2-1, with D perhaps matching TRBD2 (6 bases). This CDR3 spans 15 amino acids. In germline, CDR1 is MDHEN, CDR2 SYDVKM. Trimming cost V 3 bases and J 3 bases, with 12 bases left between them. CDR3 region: CASSFGGTLYNEQFF. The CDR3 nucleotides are TGTGCCAGCAGTTTTGGGGGGACGCTCTACAATGAGCAGTTCTTC. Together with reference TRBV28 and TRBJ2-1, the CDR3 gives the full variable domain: DVKVTQSSRYLVKRTGEKVFLECVQDMDHENMFWYRQDPGLGLRLIYFSYDVKMKEKGDIPEGYSVSREKKERFSLILESASTNQTSMYLCASSFGGTLYNEQFFGPGTRLTVL.

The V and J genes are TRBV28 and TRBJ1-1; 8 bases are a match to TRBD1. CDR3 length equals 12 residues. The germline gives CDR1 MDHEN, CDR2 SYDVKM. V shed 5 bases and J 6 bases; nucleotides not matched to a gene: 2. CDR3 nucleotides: TGTGCCAGCAGTAGACAGGGGCCTGAAGCTTTCTTT. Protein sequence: CASSRQGPEAFF.

The CDR3, as DNA: TGTGCCAGCAGTACGACGCAGGGTACCTATGGCTACACCTTC. It specifies CASSTTQGTYGYTF. The rearrangement links TRBV2 to TRBJ1-2; D might be TRBD1 (5 bases). The CDR3 spans 14 residues. Germline V gene lookup returns CDR1 SNHLY and CDR2 FYNNEI. V dropped 5 bases and J dropped 4 bases, with 14 bases sitting between them.

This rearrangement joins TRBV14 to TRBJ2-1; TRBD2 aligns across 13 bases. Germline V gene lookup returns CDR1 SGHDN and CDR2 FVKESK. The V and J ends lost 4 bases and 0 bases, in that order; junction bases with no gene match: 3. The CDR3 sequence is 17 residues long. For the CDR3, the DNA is TGTGCCAGCAGCCGACTAGCGGGGGGAAGCTCCTACAATGAGCAGTTCTTC. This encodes CASSRLAGGSSYNEQFF.

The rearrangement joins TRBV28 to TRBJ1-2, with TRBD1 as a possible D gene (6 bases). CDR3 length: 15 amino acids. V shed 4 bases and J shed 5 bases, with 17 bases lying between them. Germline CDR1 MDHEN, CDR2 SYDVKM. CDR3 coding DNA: TGTGCCAGCAGTTCCGAGGGCGTAGGGGGTTATGGCTACACCTTC. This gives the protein CASSSEGVGGYGYTF.

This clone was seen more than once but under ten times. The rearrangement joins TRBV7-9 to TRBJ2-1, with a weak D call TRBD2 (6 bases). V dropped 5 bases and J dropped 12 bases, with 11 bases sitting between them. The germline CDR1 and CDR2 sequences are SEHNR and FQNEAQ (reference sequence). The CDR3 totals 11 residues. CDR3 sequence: CASSVTSPQFF. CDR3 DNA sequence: TGTGCCAGCAGCGTGACTAGTCCGCAGTTCTTC.

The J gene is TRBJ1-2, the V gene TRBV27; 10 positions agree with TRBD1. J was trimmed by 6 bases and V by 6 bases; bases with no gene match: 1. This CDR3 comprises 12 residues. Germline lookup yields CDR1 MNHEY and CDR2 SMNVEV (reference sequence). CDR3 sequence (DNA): TGTGCCAGCAGCGACAGGGGGCATGGCTACACCTTC. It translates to CASSDRGHGYTF.

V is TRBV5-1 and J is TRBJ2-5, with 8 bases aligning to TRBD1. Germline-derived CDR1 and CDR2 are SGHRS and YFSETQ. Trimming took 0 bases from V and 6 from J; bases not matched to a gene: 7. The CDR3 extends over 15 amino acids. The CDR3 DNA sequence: TGCGCCAGCAGCTTGGATGGACAGGGTTTAAAGACCCAGTACTTC. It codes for CASSLDGQGLKTQYF.

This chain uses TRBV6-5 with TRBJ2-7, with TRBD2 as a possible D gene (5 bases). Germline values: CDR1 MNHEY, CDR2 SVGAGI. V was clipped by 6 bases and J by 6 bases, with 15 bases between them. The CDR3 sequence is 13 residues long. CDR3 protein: CASRSDYTREQYF. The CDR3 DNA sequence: TGTGCCAGCAGATCCGACTACACCCGCGAGCAGTACTTC.

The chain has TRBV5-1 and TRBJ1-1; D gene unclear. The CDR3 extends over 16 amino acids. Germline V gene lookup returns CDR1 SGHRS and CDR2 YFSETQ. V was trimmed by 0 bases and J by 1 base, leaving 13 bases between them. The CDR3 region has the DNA TGCGCCAGCAGCTTGGCTGGAGCTACCTCGAACACTGAAGCTTTCTTT. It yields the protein CASSLAGATSNTEAFF.

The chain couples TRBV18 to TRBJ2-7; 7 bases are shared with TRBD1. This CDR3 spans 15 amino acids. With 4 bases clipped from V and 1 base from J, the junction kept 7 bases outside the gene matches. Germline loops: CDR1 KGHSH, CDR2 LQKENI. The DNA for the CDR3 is TGTGCCAGCTCACTATCAAGGGGGCCTTCCTACGAGCAGTACTTC. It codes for CASSLSRGPSYEQYF.

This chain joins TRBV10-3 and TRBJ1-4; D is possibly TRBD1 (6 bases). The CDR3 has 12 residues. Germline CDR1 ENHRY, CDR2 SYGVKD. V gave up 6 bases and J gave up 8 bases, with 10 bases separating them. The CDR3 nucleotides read TGTGCCATCAGAGAAACAGGGGAAAAACTGTTTTTT. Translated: CAIRETGEKLFF.

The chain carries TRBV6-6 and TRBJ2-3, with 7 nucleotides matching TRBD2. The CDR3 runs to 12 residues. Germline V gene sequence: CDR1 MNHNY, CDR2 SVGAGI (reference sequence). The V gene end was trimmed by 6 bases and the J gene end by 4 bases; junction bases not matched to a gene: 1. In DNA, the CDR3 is TGTGCCAGCAGGGGGGGGGCAGATACGCAGTATTTT. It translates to CASRGGADTQYF.

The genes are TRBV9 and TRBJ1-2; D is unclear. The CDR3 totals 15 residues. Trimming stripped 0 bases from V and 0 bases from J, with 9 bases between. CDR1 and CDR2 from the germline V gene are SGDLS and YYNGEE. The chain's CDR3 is CASSVAGFTNYGYTF. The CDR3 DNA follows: TGTGCCAGCAGCGTAGCGGGATTTACTAACTATGGCTACACCTTC.

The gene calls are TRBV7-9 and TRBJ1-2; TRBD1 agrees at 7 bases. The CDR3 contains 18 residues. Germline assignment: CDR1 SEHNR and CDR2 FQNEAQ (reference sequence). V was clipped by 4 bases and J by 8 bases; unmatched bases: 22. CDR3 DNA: TGTGCCAGCAGCTCGTCACCCGGACAGGTAATCTATATTGTGGGCTACACCTTC. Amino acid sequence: CASSSSPGQVIYIVGYTF. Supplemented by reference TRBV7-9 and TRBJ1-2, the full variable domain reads DTGVSQNPRHKITKRGQNVTFRCDPISEHNRLYWYRQTLGQGPEFLTYFQNEAQLEKSRLLSDRFSAERPKGSFSTLEIQRTEQGDSAMYLCASSSSPGQVIYIVGYTFGSGTRLTVV.

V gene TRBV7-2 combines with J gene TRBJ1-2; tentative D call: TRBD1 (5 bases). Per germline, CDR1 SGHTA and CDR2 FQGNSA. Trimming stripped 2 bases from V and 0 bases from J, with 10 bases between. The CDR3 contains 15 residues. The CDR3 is CASSLTGPANYGYTF. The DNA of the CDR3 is TGTGCCAGCAGCTTAACAGGACCAGCTAACTATGGCTACACCTTC. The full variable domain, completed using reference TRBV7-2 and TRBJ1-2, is GAGVSQSPSNKVTEKGKDVELRCDPISGHTALYWYRQSLGQGLEFLIYFQGNSAPDKSGLPSDRFSAERTGGSVSTLTIQRTQQEDSAVYLCASSLTGPANYGYTFGSGTRLTVV.

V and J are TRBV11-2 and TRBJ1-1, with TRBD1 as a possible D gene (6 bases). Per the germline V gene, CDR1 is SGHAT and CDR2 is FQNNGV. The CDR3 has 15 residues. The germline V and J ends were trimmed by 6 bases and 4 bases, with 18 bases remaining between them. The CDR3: CASSNHRDKGTEAFF. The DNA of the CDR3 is TGTGCCAGCAGTAACCACCGGGACAAGGGCACTGAAGCTTTCTTT.

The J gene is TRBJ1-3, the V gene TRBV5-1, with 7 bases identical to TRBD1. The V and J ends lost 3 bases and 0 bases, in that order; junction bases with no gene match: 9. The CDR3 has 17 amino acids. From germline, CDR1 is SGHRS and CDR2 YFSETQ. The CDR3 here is CASSSGTDSFSGNTIYF. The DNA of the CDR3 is TGCGCCAGCAGCTCCGGGACAGATAGTTTCTCTGGAAACACCATATATTTT.

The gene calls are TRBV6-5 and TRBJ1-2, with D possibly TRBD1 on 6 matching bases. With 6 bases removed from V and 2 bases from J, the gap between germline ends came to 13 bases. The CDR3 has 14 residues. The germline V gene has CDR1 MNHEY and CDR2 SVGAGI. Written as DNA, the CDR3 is TGTGCCAGCAGCCCGGACAGCTGGAACTATGGCTACACCTTC. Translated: CASSPDSWNYGYTF.

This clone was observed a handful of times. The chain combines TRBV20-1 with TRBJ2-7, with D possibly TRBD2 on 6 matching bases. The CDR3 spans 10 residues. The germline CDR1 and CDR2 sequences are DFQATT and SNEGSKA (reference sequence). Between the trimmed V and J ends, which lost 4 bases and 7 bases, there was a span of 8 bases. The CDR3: CSATRGEQYF. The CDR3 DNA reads TGCAGTGCTACCCGGGGGGAGCAGTACTTC.

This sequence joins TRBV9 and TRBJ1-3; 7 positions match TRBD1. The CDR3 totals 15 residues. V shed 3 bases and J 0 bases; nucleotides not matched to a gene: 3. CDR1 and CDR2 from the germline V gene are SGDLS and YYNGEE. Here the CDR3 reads CASSADRPSGNTIYF. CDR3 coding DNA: TGTGCCAGCAGCGCGGACAGGCCCTCTGGAAACACCATATATTTT.

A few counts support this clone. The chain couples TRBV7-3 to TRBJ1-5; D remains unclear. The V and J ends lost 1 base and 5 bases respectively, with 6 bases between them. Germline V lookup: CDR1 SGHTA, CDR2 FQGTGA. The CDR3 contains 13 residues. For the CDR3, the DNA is TGTGCCAGCAGCTTAAACGGGGATCAGCCCCAGCATTTT. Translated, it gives CASSLNGDQPQHF.

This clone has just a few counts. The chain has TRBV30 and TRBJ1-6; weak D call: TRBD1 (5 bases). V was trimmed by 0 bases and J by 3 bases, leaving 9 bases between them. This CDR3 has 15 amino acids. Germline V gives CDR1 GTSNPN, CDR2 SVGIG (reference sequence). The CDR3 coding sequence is TGTGCCTGGAGTGTGGGGGGGTTCTATAATTCACCCCTCCACTTT. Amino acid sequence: CAWSVGGFYNSPLHF.